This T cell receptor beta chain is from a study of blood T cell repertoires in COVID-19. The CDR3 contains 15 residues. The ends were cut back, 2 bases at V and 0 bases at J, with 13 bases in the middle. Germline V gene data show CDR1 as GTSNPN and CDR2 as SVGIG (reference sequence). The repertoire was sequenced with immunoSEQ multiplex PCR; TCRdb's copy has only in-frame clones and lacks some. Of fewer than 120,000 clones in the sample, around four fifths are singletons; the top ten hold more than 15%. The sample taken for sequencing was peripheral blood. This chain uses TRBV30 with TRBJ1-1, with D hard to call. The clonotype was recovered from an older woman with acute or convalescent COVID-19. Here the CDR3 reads CAWSLAGRMNTEAFF. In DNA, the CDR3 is TGTGCCTGGAGTTTAGCGGGCAGAATGAACACTGAAGCTTTCTTT.